This TCR beta chain derives from a study of T cell responses to AZD1222 COVID-19 vaccine. Across the whole study: Analyses pooled second doses at about 4 or about 12 weeks.

Measured with immunoSEQ multiplex PCR; TCRdb has only the in-frame clones, and not every one. Of about 120,000 clones listed, 90% are singletons. General observations from the study: Clonal diversity may have been underestimated in mostly white British donors. Once two AZD1222 doses were given, Spike-specific TCR breadth and depth went up.

Per germline, CDR1 SGHVS and CDR2 FQNEAQ. The CDR3 runs to 13 residues. The V and J ends lost 3 bases and 10 bases respectively, with 12 bases between them. Details on this clone: Its cognate antigen is unknown.

This sequence joins TRBV7-8 and TRBJ1-4; D gene ambiguous. The TCR originated in an adult in good health. The sequenced sample was peripheral blood, obtained on day 0 of AZD1222 vaccination. CDR3 in amino acids: CASSFTDYGKLFF. The CDR3 DNA reads as TGTGCCAGCAGCTTCACTGACTATGGAAAACTGTTTTTT.